This TCR beta chain stems from a study of blood T cell repertoires in COVID-19. About the research overall: Material from acute and convalescent COVID-19 was sourced from the United States, Italy and Spain.

Clinical histories supplied by participants themselves formed the basis of cohort assignment. Profiling relied on immunoSEQ multiplex PCR, and the TCRdb table lists in-frame clones only, not all of them. Of around 160,000 clones in the sample, approximately 80% were seen once. The V end was cut by 2 bases, the J end by 7 bases, with 20 bases between. The CDR3 is 16 amino acids. CDR1 and CDR2 (germline): SNHLY, FYNNEI. Source material: PBMCs or T cells enriched from blood (not recorded which). The origin of this receptor is a man between 35 and 55 years old who had recovered from COVID-19. This rearrangement joins TRBV2 to TRBJ2-5, with D possibly matching TRBD1 (7 bases). DNA for the CDR3: TGTGCCAGCAGTGAACCCGCTACAGGGGACGGGAGGACCCAGTACTTC. Amino acid sequence: CASSEPATGDGRTQYF. Full variable domain (outside the CDR3, taken from reference TRBV2 and TRBJ2-5): EPEVTQTPSHQVTQMGQEVILRCVPISNHLYFYWYRQILGQKVEFLVSFYNNEISEKSEIFDDQFSVERPDGSNFTLKIRSTKLEDSAMYFCASSEPATGDGRTQYFGPGTRLLVL.